Given below is one T cell receptor (beta chain) in context. TCRdb reanalyzed the PCR reads via MiXCR. The table shows 30,000 to 40,000 clones, with less than 40% occurring only once. Among the patients, none had received any treatment before thyroid surgery. Looked up from germline, CDR1 is SGHAT and CDR2 is FQNNGV. The V and J ends lost 5 bases and 6 bases, in that order; junction bases with no gene match: 11. The CDR3 extends over 15 amino acids. The data originate from a study of metastatic and nonmetastatic thyroid tumors. The V call is TRBV11-2, the J call TRBJ2-3, with 7 nucleotides matching TRBD1. Sequencing was done on a sample of tumor tissue. This sequence was found in a female donor with papillary thyroid cancer or a benign thyroid nodule (not recorded which). Some clones in this sample may be carry-over from other donors' samples. Written as DNA, the CDR3 is TGTGCCAGCAGCCCCGGGACAGACCGTTTGGATACGCAGTATTTT. This encodes CASSPGTDRLDTQYF.